The source of this T cell receptor (beta chain) is a study of OX40 agonist ivuxolimab in advanced cancers. Overall study context: The study enrolled dose-escalation patients with hepatocellular carcinoma, melanoma, renal cell or head and neck cancer.

Clones were sequenced by immunoSEQ multiplex PCR, and TCRdb holds only the in-frame ones, with some missing. Seen here are roughly 62,000 clones, 85% observed once, and the top ten hold under 4.5%. The CDR3 consists of 16 residues. J was trimmed by 4 bases and V by 4 bases; bases with no gene match: 10. Germline V gene data show CDR1 as SGHDT and CDR2 as YYEEEE. Exclusion applied to patients with autoimmune disease history or systemic immunosuppression. The timepoints at which blood was sampled were baseline, cycle 4 day 1, and cycle 7 day 1. The V gene is TRBV5-6, the J gene TRBJ2-1, with 8 bases lining up with TRBD1. This sample comprised CD4+ or CD8+ T cells sorted from blood, obtained in a trial of the OX40 agonist ivuxolimab. This receptor was identified in an adult with an advanced solid tumor such as melanoma, head and neck, liver or kidney cancer. CDR3 amino acids: CASSPGTGTFYNEQFF. CDR3 DNA: TGTGCCAGCAGCCCCGGGACAGGTACTTTTTACAATGAGCAGTTCTTC. The full variable domain, in which reference TRBV5-6 and TRBJ2-1 provide the parts outside the CDR3, is DAGVTQSPTHLIKTRGQQVTLRCSPKSGHDTVSWYQQALGQGPQFIFQYYEEEERQRGNFPDRFSGHQFPNYSSELNVNALLLGDSALYLCASSPGTGTFYNEQFFGPGTRLTVL.